The 5 T cell receptor beta chains given below trace back to one sample, sequenced in a study of T-cell reconstitution after alpha-beta-depleted transplantation in children. Researchers prepared the TCRbeta library using unique molecular identifiers, the study reports. Using its own MiXCR run on the PCR reads, TCRdb lists one record per CDR3 protein. The sample has approximately 270,000 distinct CDR3 sequences; 9.5% to 10% are singletons. Sequenced material: PBMCs from the stem cell graft donor, taken from the stem cell graft. The receptors were sampled from a human donor who donated a stem cell graft to a child with SCID.

The J gene is TRBJ2-5, the V gene TRBV5-1, with a weak D call TRBD2 (5 bases). The germline CDR1 and CDR2 sequences are SGHRS and YFSETQ. The CDR3 totals 13 residues. V lost 4 bases, J lost 7 bases, and 14 bases lay in between. CDR3 residues: CASSLGRRGTQYF. CDR3 sequence (DNA): TGCGCCAGCAGCCTGGGCCGACGGGGGACCCAGTACTTC. Full variable domain (outside the CDR3, taken from reference TRBV5-1 and TRBJ2-5): KAGVTQTPRYLIKTRGQQVTLSCSPISGHRSVSWYQQTPGQGLQFLFEYFSETQRNKGNFPGRFSGRQFSNSRSEMNVSTLELGDSALYLCASSLGRRGTQYFGPGTRLLVL.

This chain connects TRBV12-3 or TRBV12-4 to TRBJ1-6, with TRBD1 as a possible D gene (5 bases). V lost 5 bases and J 1 base, leaving 18 bases between the germline ends. This CDR3 is 18 amino acids long. CDR3 in amino acids: CASSAQPGIESYNSPLHF. The CDR3 DNA is TGTGCCAGCAGTGCGCAACCAGGGATTGAGTCCTATAATTCACCCCTCCACTTT.

The genes are TRBV6-5 and TRBJ2-5; TRBD1 agrees at 8 bases. The CDR3 contains 18 residues. Germline CDR1 MNHEY, CDR2 SVGAGI. J was trimmed by 4 bases and V by 0 bases; bases with no gene match: 13. The chain's CDR3 is CASSYSRPQGAGGETQYF. The DNA for the CDR3 is TGTGCCAGCAGTTACTCGCGACCCCAGGGGGCTGGCGGAGAGACCCAGTACTTC.

This clonotype appeared a few times. The chain uses TRBV6-5 and TRBJ2-3; the match to TRBD2 covers 11 bases. CDR1 and CDR2 from the germline V gene are MNHEY and SVGAGI. V dropped 2 bases and J dropped 6; count of bases not matched to a gene: 4. The CDR3 totals 15 residues. This CDR3 is CASSYESSGGDTQYF. CDR3 in DNA: TGTGCCAGCAGTTACGAGTCTAGCGGGGGGGATACGCAGTATTTT.

This clonotype was seen ten or more times. V gene TRBV10-2 combines with J gene TRBJ2-3, with D possibly matching TRBD1 (5 bases). V was trimmed by 6 bases and J by 3 bases, leaving 7 bases between them. This CDR3 spans 12 amino acids. Germline CDR1 reads WSHSY; CDR2 reads SAAADI. The CDR3 reads CASRSGTDTQYF. The CDR3 DNA reads TGCGCCAGCAGGTCAGGGACAGATACGCAGTATTTT.